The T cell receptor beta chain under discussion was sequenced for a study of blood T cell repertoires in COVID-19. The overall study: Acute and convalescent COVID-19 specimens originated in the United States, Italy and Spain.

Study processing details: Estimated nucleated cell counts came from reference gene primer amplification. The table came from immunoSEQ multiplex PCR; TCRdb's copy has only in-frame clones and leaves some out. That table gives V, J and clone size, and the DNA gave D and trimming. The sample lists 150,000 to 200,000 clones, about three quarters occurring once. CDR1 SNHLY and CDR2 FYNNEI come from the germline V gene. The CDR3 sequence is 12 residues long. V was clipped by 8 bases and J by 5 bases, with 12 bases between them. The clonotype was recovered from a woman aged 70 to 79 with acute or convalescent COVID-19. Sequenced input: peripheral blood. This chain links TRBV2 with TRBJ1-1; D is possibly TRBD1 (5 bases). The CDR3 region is CASHRGGTEAFF. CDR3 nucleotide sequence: TGTGCCAGCCACCGGGGGGGGACTGAAGCTTTCTTT.